Here is one T cell receptor (beta chain) with its context. What it binds is unknown. The data originate from a study of cytomegalovirus exposure and HLA in healthy donors. About the study: The roughly 120 million unique TCR beta sequences, from about 179 million T cells, were found by an earlier analysis.

CDR3 length: 18 amino acids. The PCR was carried out with 60 Vbeta primers and 13 Jbeta primers. Authors' data handling: It was a later analysis that counted tens of millions of unique TCR beta chains, of which roughly 10 million were shared. Produced via immunoSEQ multiplex PCR; TCRdb's table is partial and in-frame only. Clone size and V and J calls were adopted from that table, with D and trimming inferred from the DNA. Of 200,000 or so clones listed, 82% are singletons. Study-level results: Per a later analysis, about 17,000 TCR beta sequences showed association with HLA alleles at 0.05 false discovery rate. About 180 TCR beta chains were listed as cytomegalovirus-associated.

V usage is TRBV21-1 and J usage is TRBJ2-3; the table's D call of TRBD2 was not tested on the DNA. TRBV21-1 is annotated as a pseudogene. Sequenced material: PBMCs. The source of this sequence is a boy aged 2 to 9 in good health and CMV-seronegative. The CDR3 spells CASSKRSSGGSSTDTQYF. The CDR3 nucleotides are TGTGCCAGCAGCAAACGCAGTAGCGGGGGTTCTAGCACAGATACGCAGTATTTT.